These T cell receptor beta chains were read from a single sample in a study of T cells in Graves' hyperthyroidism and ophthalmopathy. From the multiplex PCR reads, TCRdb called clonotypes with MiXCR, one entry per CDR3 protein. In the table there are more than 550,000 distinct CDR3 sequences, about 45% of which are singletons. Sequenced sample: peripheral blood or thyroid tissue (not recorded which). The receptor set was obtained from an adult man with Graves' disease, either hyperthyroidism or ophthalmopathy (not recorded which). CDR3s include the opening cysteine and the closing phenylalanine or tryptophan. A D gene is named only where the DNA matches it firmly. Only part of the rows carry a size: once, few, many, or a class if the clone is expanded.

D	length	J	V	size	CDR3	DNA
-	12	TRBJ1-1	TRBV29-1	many	CSVAGLYTEAFF	TGCAGCGTTGCCGGACTGTACACTGAAGCTTTCTTT
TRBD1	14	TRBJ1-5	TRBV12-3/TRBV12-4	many	CASSPTGDGQPQHF	TGTGCCAGCAGTCCTACAGGGGACGGTCAGCCCCAGCATTTT
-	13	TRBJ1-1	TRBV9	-	CASSTQGNTETFF	TGTGCCAGCAGCACCCAAGGGAACACTGAAACTTTCTTT
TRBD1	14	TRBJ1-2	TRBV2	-	CASSPGGLNYGYTF	TGTGCCAGCAGTCCAGGGGGCCTCAACTATGGCTACACCTTC
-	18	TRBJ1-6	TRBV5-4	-	CASSEALLSGRFNSPLHF	TGTGCCAGCAGTGAAGCGCTTCTCTCGGGCAGGTTTAATTCACCCCTCCACTTT
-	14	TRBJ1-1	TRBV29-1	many	CSVESGDMNTEAFF	TGCAGCGTTGAATCCGGGGACATGAACACTGAAGCTTTCTTT
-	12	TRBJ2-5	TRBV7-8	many	CASKPGQETQYF	TGTGCCAGCAAGCCGGGGCAAGAGACCCAGTACTTC
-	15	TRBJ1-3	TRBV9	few	CASSVAAGPGNTIYF	TGTGCCAGCAGCGTAGCAGCCGGGCCCGGAAACACCATATATTTT
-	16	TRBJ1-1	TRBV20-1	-	CSASLDSAIQNTEAFF	TGCAGTGCTAGTCTAGACAGTGCAATCCAGAACACTGAAGCTTTCTTT
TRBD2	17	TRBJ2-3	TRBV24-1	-	CATSDATSGSRADTQYF	TGTGCCACCAGTGATGCGACTAGCGGGAGTCGCGCAGATACGCAGTATTTT
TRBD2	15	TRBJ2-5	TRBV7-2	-	CASSQDRAGGETQYF	TGCGCCAGCAGCCAAGATAGGGCGGGAGGAGAGACCCAGTACTTC
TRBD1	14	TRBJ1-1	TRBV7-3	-	CASSLAHGDSEAFF	TGTGCCAGCAGTTTAGCGCACGGGGACAGCGAAGCTTTCTTT
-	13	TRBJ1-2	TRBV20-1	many	CSARTGADYGYTF	TGCAGTGCTAGAACGGGGGCCGACTATGGCTACACCTTC
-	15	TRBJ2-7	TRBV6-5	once	CASSYQGAPTYEQYF	TGTGCCAGCAGTTACCAGGGCGCGCCTACCTACGAGCAGTACTTC
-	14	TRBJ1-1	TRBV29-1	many	CSVETDLRYAEAFF	TGCAGCGTTGAGACAGACTTACGATACGCTGAAGCTTTCTTT
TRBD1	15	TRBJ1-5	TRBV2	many	CASSEGTGRNQPQHF	TGTGCCAGCAGTGAAGGGACAGGGCGAAATCAGCCCCAGCATTTT
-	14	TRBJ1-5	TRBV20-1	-	CSARYGNSNQPQHF	TGCAGTGCTAGATACGGGAATAGCAATCAGCCCCAGCATTTT
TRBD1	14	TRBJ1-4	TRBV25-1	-	CASSYGQGREKLFF	TGTGCCAGCAGTTACGGACAGGGGCGAGAAAAACTGTTTTTT
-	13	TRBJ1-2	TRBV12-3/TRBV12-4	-	CASSETGMSGYTF	TGTGCCAGCAGTGAAACAGGGATGAGTGGCTACACCTTC
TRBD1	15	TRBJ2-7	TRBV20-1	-	CSAREDRGFDDEQYF	TGCAGTGCTAGAGAGGACAGGGGGTTTGACGACGAGCAGTACTTC
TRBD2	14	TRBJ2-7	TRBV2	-	CASSGTRRSDEQYF	TGTGCCAGCAGTGGGACTAGAAGGTCTGACGAGCAGTACTTC
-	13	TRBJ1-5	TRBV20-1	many	CSARAEPNQPQHF	TGCAGTGCTAGGGCTGAACCAAATCAGCCCCAGCATTTT
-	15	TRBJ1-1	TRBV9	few	CASAPDSYMNTEAFF	TGTGCCAGCGCCCCAGACAGCTACATGAACACTGAAGCTTTCTTT